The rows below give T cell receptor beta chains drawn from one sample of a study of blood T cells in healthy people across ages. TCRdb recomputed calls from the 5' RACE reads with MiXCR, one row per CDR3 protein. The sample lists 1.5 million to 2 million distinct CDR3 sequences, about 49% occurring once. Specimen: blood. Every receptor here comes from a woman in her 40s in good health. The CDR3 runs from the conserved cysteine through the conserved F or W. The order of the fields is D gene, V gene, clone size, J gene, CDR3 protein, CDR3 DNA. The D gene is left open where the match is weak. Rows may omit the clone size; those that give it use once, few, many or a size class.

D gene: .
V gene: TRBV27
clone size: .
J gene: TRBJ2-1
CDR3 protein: CASSFPGNNEQFF
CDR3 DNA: TGTGCCAGCAGTTTTCCCGGGAACAATGAGCAGTTCTTC

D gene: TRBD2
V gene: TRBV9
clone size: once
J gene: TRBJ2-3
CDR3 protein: CASSVDFGGSLNTQYF
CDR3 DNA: TGTGCCAGCAGCGTAGACTTCGGGGGGTCGTTGAATACGCAGTATTTT

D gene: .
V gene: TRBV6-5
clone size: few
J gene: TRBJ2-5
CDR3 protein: CASRSWTAEETQYF
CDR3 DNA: TGTGCCAGCAGATCTTGGACAGCCGAAGAGACCCAGTACTTC

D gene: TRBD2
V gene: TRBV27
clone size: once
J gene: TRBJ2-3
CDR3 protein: CASSSLAGGLPDTQYF
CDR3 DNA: TGTGCCAGCAGTTCACTAGCGGGGGGGCTTCCAGATACGCAGTATTTT

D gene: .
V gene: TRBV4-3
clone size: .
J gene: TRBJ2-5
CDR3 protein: CASSYVLHAAQETQYF
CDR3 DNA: TGCGCCAGCAGCTACGTCCTCCATGCGGCCCAAGAGACCCAGTACTTC

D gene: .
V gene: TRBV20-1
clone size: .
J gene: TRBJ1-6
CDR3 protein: CSAPITGWMDSPLHF
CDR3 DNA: TGCAGTGCTCCCATTACAGGGTGGATGGATTCACCCCTCCACTTT

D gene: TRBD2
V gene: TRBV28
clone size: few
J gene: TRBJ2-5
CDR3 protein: CASSTPAGGYETQYF
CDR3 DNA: TGTGCCAGCAGTACGCCGGCGGGGGGTTACGAGACCCAGTACTTC

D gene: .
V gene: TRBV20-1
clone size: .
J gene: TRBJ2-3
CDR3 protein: CSARQGIGSADTQYF
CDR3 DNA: TGCAGTGCTAGACAGGGGATCGGGTCGGCAGATACGCAGTATTTT

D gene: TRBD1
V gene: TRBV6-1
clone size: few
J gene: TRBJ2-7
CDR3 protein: CATGEPYEQYF
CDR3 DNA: TGCGCCACAGGGGAACCCTACGAGCAGTACTTC

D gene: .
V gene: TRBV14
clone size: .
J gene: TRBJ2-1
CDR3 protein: CASSQVRGAYVEQFF
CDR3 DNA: TGTGCCAGTAGCCAAGTCCGGGGGGCTTACGTTGAGCAGTTCTTC

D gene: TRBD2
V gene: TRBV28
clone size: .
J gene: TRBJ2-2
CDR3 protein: CASKSGANTGELFF
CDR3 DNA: TGTGCCAGCAAAAGCGGGGCTAACACCGGGGAGCTGTTTTTT

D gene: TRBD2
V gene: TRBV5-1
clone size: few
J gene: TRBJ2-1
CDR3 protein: CASSTRLGGGYNEQFF
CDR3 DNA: TGCGCCAGCAGCACCCGACTAGGCGGGGGATACAATGAGCAGTTCTTC

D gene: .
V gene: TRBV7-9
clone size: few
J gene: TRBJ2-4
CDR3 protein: CASSSHDGLAKNIQYF
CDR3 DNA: TGTGCCAGCAGCTCTCACGACGGGTTAGCCAAAAACATTCAGTACTTC

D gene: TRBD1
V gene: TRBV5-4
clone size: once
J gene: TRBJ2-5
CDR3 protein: CASSPRSGQGQETQYF
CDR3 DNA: TGTGCCAGCAGCCCCAGATCAGGACAGGGCCAAGAGACCCAGTACTTC

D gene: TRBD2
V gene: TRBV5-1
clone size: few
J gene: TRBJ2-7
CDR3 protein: CASSLGLAGSLYEQYF
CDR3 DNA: TGCGCCAGCAGCCTTGGACTAGCGGGGTCTCTTTACGAGCAGTACTTC

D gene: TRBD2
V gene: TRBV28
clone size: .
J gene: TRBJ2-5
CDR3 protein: CASSTTAGQQETQYF
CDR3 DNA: TGTGCCAGCAGTACGACAGCGGGGCAACAAGAGACCCAGTACTTC

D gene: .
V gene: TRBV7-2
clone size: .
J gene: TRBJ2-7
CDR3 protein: CASSLKGPGSYEQYF
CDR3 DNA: TGTGCCAGCAGCTTAAAGGGGCCTGGCTCCTACGAGCAGTACTTC

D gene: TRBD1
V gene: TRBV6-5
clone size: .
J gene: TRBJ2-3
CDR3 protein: CASRIDWDRRSDTQYF
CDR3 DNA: TGTGCCAGCAGGATAGACTGGGACAGGAGGTCAGATACGCAGTATTTT

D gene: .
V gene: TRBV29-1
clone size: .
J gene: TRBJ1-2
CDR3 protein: CSVVPTSTRNYGYTF
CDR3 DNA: TGCAGCGTTGTCCCCACCTCTACAAGGAACTATGGCTACACCTTC

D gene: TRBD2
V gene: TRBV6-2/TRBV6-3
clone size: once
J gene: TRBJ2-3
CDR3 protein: CASRSSGGAVNTQYF
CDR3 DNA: TGTGCCAGCAGAAGTAGCGGGGGGGCCGTTAATACGCAGTATTTT

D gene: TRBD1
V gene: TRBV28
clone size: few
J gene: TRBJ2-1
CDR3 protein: CASSLHGTVYNEQFF
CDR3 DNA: TGTGCCAGCAGTTTACACGGGACAGTCTACAATGAGCAGTTCTTC

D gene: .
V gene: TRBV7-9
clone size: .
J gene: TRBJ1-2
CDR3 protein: CASSSPSAANYGYTF
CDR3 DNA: TGTGCCAGCAGTTCTCCCTCTGCAGCTAACTATGGCTACACCTTC

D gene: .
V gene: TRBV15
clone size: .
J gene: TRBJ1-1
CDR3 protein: CATSRDGIGRAFF
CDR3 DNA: TGTGCCACCAGCAGAGATGGGATTGGGAGAGCTTTCTTT

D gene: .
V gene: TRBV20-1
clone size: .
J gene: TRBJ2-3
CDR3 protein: CSARDVFTQYF
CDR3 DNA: TGCAGTGCTAGAGATGTATTTACGCAGTATTTT

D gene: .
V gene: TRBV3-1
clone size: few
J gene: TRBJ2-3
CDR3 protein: CASSQGGPPDTQYF
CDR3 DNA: TGTGCCAGCAGCCAGGGGGGACCCCCAGATACGCAGTATTTT

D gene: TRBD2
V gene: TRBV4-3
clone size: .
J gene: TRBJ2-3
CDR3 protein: CASSQELAGGPNTQYF
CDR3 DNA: TGCGCCAGCAGCCAAGAGCTTGCGGGGGGCCCAAACACGCAGTATTTT

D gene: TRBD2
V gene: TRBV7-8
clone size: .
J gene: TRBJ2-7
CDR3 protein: CASSMGAGDTYEQYF
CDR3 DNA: TGTGCCAGCAGCATGGGAGCGGGGGATACCTACGAGCAGTACTTC

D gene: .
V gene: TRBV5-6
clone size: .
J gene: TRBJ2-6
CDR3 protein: CASTMGSGANVLTF
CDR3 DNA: TGTGCCAGCACCATGGGCTCTGGGGCCAACGTCCTGACTTTC

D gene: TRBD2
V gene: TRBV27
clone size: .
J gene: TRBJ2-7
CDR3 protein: CASSVSGGTYEQYF
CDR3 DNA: TGTGCCAGCAGTGTAAGCGGGGGAACGTACGAGCAGTACTTC

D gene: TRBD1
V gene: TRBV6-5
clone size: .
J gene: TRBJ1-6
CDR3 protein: CASRRQGEGSPLHF
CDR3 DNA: TGTGCCAGCAGGAGACAGGGGGAGGGTTCACCCCTCCACTTT

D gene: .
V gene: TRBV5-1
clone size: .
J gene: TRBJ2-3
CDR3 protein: CASSPGSSADTQYF
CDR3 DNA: TGCGCCAGCAGCCCCGGTTCTAGCGCAGATACGCAGTATTTT

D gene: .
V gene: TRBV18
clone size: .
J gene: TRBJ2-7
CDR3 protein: CASSEVLVAGNEQYF
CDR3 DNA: TGTGCCAGCTCGGAAGTCTTGGTAGCCGGAAACGAGCAGTACTTC

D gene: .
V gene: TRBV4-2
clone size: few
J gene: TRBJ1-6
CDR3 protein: CASSQDLPTGKNSPLHF
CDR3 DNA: TGTGCCAGCAGCCAAGATCTTCCAACAGGGAAGAATTCACCCCTCCACTTT

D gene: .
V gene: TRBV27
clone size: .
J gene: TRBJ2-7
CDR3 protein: CASSLGPTNSYGQYF
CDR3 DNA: TGTGCCAGCAGTTTAGGTCCCACCAACTCCTACGGGCAGTACTTC

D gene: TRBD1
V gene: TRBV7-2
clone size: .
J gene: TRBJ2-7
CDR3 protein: CASSFGGQGASDEQYF
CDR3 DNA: TGTGCCAGCAGCTTTGGGGGACAGGGGGCTTCCGACGAGCAGTACTTC

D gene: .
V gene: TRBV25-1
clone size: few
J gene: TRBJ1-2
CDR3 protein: CASSDPRDSRYGYTF
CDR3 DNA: TGTGCCAGCAGTGACCCCAGAGACTCGCGCTATGGCTACACCTTC

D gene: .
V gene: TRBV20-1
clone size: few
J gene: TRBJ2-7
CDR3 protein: CSVTSGTGTYEQYF
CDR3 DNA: TGCAGTGTTACCTCCGGGACTGGCACCTACGAGCAGTACTTC

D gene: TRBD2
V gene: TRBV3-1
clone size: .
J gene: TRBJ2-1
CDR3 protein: CASSQRGSGGRYEQFF
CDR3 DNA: TGTGCCAGCAGCCAAAGGGGTAGCGGGGGTCGGTATGAGCAGTTCTTC

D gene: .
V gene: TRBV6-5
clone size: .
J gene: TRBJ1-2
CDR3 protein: CASSYGGPAYGYTF
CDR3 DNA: TGTGCCAGCAGTTACGGAGGGCCTGCTTATGGCTACACCTTC

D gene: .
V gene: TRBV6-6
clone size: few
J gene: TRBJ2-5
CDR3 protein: CASNGGLKGETQYF
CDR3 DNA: TGTGCCAGCAACGGTGGACTGAAAGGGGAGACCCAGTACTTC

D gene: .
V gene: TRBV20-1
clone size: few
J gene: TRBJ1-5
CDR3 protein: CSAGRQRTSNQPQHF
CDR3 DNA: TGCAGTGCTGGTCGACAGAGGACTAGCAATCAGCCCCAGCATTTT

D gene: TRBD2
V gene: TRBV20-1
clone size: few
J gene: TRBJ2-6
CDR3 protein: CSARDLRLAGLGANVLTF
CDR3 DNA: TGCAGTGCTAGAGATCTCCGACTAGCGGGGTTGGGGGCCAACGTCCTGACTTTC

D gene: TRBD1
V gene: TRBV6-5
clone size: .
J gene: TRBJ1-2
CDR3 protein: CASSYSTGAYYGYTF
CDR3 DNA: TGTGCCAGCAGTTACTCGACAGGGGCCTACTATGGCTACACCTTC

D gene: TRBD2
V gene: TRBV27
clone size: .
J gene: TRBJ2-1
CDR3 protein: CASSLGTSGTNEQFF
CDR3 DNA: TGTGCCAGCAGTTTAGGGACTAGCGGGACGAATGAGCAGTTCTTC

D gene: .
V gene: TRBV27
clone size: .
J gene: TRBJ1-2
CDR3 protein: CASWGGIIYGYTF
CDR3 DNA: TGTGCCTCCTGGGGAGGGATAATCTATGGCTACACCTTC

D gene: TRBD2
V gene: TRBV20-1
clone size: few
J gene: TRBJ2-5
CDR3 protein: CSARDQGSGGQTQYF
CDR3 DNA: TGCAGTGCTAGAGATCAGGGTAGCGGGGGTCAGACCCAGTACTTC

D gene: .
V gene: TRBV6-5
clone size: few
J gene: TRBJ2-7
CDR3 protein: CASSYSIAGLDEQYF
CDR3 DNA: TGTGCCAGCAGTTACTCGATCGCAGGGTTGGACGAGCAGTACTTC

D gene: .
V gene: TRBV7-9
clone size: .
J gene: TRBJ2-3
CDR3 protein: CASSLLPEADTQYF
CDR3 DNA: TGTGCCAGCAGCTTATTGCCAGAAGCAGATACGCAGTATTTT

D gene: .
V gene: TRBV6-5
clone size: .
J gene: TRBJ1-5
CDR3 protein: CASSPRHDSNQPQHF
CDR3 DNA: TGTGCCAGCAGCCCGCGACACGACAGCAATCAGCCCCAGCATTTT